Shown below are 20 T cell receptor beta chains from a single sample sequenced in a study of cytomegalovirus exposure and HLA in healthy donors. PCR was performed using 60 Vbeta and 13 Jbeta primers. This table comes from immunoSEQ multiplex PCR, and its TCRdb copy is limited to in-frame clones, with some not included. The table shows some 150,000 clones, with 80% occurring only once. The sample consisted of PBMCs. These receptors were taken from a man aged 18 to 30 in good health and CMV-seropositive.

The J gene is TRBJ1-2, the V gene TRBV25-1; D unclear. With 8 bases removed from V and 0 bases from J, the gap between germline ends came to 13 bases. The germline V gene has CDR1 MGHDK and CDR2 SYGVNS. The CDR3 has 14 residues. In nucleotides, the CDR3 is TGTGCCAGCTTACCCACAGCTGCTAACTATGGCTACACCTTC. Translation gives CASLPTAANYGYTF.

CDR3 amino acids: CASSATGGFSEQFF. The CDR3 DNA follows: TGTGCCAGCAGTGCGACAGGGGGTTTCAGTGAGCAGTTCTTC. The chain has TRBV27 and TRBJ2-1, with TRBD1 matching over 9 bases. The CDR3 totals 14 residues. Germline V gives CDR1 MNHEY, CDR2 SMNVEV (reference sequence). Trimming removed 5 bases from V and 9 bases from J; junction bases left unmatched: 8.

The V and J genes are TRBV7-3 and TRBJ1-1; 8 positions match TRBD1. CDR1 SGHTA and CDR2 FQGTGA come from the germline V gene. J was trimmed by 5 bases and V by 4 bases; bases with no gene match: 9. The CDR3 consists of 15 residues. The CDR3, as DNA: TGTGCCAGCAGCTCAGGACAGGGCGGTCGGACTGAAGCTTTCTTT. Translated, it gives CASSSGQGGRTEAFF. Together with reference TRBV7-3 and TRBJ1-1, the CDR3 gives the full variable domain: GAGVSQTPSNKVTEKGKYVELRCDPISGHTALYWYRQSLGQGPEFLIYFQGTGAADDSGLPNDRFFAVRPEGSVSTLKIQRTERGDSAVYLCASSSGQGGRTEAFFGQGTRLTVV.

The V and J genes are TRBV6-5 and TRBJ2-7, with 10 bases that match TRBD2. Germline V lookup: CDR1 MNHEY, CDR2 SVGAGI. Unmatched junction bases numbered 2, after V lost 4 bases and J lost 2 bases. The CDR3 is made up of 14 amino acids. CDR3 amino acids: CASSLAGGPYEQYF. The CDR3 nucleotides are TGTGCCAGCAGTTTAGCGGGAGGCCCCTACGAGCAGTACTTC.

This sequence joins TRBV5-1 and TRBJ1-3; TRBD1 matches at 8 bases. Per the germline V gene, CDR1 is SGHRS and CDR2 is YFSETQ. The CDR3 runs to 18 residues. Trimming at V came to 4 bases and at J to 4 bases, leaving 16 bases not matched to a gene. The CDR3 here is CASSRGDTGGLEGNTIYF. CDR3 coding DNA: TGCGCCAGCAGCAGAGGGGATACAGGGGGTCTGGAAGGAAACACCATATATTTT.

A few counts support this clone. This chain uses TRBV5-6 with TRBJ2-1; the D gene is possibly TRBD1 (7 bases). This CDR3 has 16 amino acids. V was shortened by 0 bases and J by 4 bases, with 14 bases between the two germline ends. The germline V gene has CDR1 SGHDT and CDR2 YYEEEE. In DNA, the CDR3 is TGTGCCAGCAGCTTGGCTGGGGGGACAGCTTACAATGAGCAGTTCTTC. It is translated as CASSLAGGTAYNEQFF.

The chain is built from TRBV11-1 and TRBJ2-7, with D possibly matching TRBD1 (6 bases). Trimming pared 5 bases from V and 0 bases from J, leaving 11 bases between. Looked up from germline, CDR1 is SGHAT and CDR2 is FQDESV (reference sequence). The CDR3 consists of 14 residues. The CDR3 spells CASSPGDSSYEQYF. CDR3 coding DNA: TGTGCCAGCAGCCCAGGGGATAGCTCCTACGAGCAGTACTTC.

The chain recombines TRBV27 with TRBJ2-7; D ambiguous. Trimming cost V 5 bases and J 7 bases, with 15 bases left between them. The length of the CDR3 is 13 residues. CDR1 and CDR2 from the germline V gene are MNHEY and SMNVEV (reference sequence). The chain's CDR3 is CASSPNHPREQYF. The CDR3 DNA reads TGTGCCAGCAGTCCAAACCACCCCCGGGAGCAGTACTTC.

The CDR3 loop reads CASSQGGRNQETQYF. As DNA, the CDR3 is TGTGCCAGCAGTCAAGGGGGACGGAACCAAGAGACCCAGTACTTC. The rearrangement joins TRBV27 to TRBJ2-5, with a possible D match to TRBD1 (6 bases). V dropped 5 bases and J dropped 0 bases, with 13 bases sitting between them. Germline-derived CDR1 and CDR2 are MNHEY and SMNVEV (reference sequence). The CDR3 contains 15 residues.

This chain uses TRBV29-1 with TRBJ2-7, with a tentative D call TRBD1 (6 bases). Germline V CDR1 and CDR2: SQVTM, ANQGSEA. The CDR3 totals 14 residues. V shed 7 bases and J shed 2 bases, with 18 bases lying between them. The CDR3, as DNA: TGCAGCGCCCTGGTCTGGGACAAACCCTACGAGCAGTACTTC. As protein: CSALVWDKPYEQYF.

The chain couples TRBV5-4 to TRBJ1-3; possibly TRBD1 for D (5 bases). This CDR3 region has 15 residues. CDR1 is SGHNT, CDR2 YYREEE, per germline (reference sequence). V lost 4 bases, J lost 2 bases, and 13 bases lay in between. CDR3 in amino acids: CASSPDKGTGNTIYF. The CDR3, as DNA: TGTGCCAGCAGCCCTGATAAGGGGACTGGAAACACCATATATTTT.

The count of this clone is one. The chain combines TRBV7-2 with TRBJ1-2; TRBD1 aligns across 8 bases. CDR3 length: 15 residues. With V trimmed by 4 bases and J by 4 bases, 8 bases remained unmatched. Germline values: CDR1 SGHTA, CDR2 FQGNSA. Here the CDR3 DNA reads TGTGCCAGCAGCTCAGGGACAGGCAACCCCTATGGCTACACCTTC. Translation: CASSSGTGNPYGYTF.

The chain couples TRBV7-2 to TRBJ2-3, with TRBD2 matching 14 bases. The CDR3 runs to 15 residues. The germline CDR1 and CDR2 sequences are SGHTA and FQGNSA. The junction had 2 bases not matched to a gene; V was cut back by 5 bases and J by 4 bases. In nucleotides, the CDR3 is TGTGCCAGCAGCGGACTAGCGGGGGGCCCAGATACGCAGTATTTT. This codes for CASSGLAGGPDTQYF.

The chain uses TRBV4-2 and TRBJ1-1; tentatively, D is TRBD1 (5 bases). Germline CDR1 LGHNA, CDR2 YNFKEQ. This CDR3 is 15 amino acids long. Trimming left V 4 bases short and J 0 bases short, with 12 bases between. The CDR3 region is CASSLPGGLNTEAFF. CDR3 coding DNA: TGTGCCAGCAGCCTCCCTGGGGGGTTGAACACTGAAGCTTTCTTT.

In this sample, this clone turned up a few times. This chain connects TRBV7-2 to TRBJ2-5, with 9 bases aligning to TRBD1. The germline V gene has CDR1 SGHTA and CDR2 FQGNSA. CDR3 length equals 16 residues. Unmatched junction bases numbered 13, after V lost 6 bases and J lost 5 bases. DNA of the CDR3: TGTGCCAGCAGACGACAAGCGGGGACAGGGCCTGAGACCCAGTACTTC. It yields the protein CASRRQAGTGPETQYF.

The CDR3 DNA follows: TGCGCCAGCAGCTTGTTATCCAGTACCAGTGGAAACACCATATATTTT. This gives the protein CASSLLSSTSGNTIYF. The chain joins TRBV5-1 to TRBJ1-3; D is undetermined. In germline, CDR1 is SGHRS, CDR2 YFSETQ. The ends were cut back, 1 base at V and 3 bases at J, with 14 bases in the middle. The CDR3 runs to 16 residues.

The sample holds a few counts of this clone. V and J are TRBV11-3 and TRBJ2-1; D is perhaps TRBD2 (5 bases). Germline CDR1 and CDR2: SGHNT and YENEEA. V was cut by 6 bases and J by 6 bases, with 12 bases left in between. The CDR3 sequence is 13 residues long. For the CDR3, the DNA is TGTGCCAGCAGTTTTACTAGTGGCAATGAGCAGTTCTTC. Translation gives CASSFTSGNEQFF.

This clone was counted a few times. This chain uses TRBV7-3 with TRBJ2-5; D is undetermined. The germline V gene has CDR1 SGHTA and CDR2 FQGTGA. The CDR3 runs to 13 residues. Trimming removed 1 base from V and 4 bases from J, with 7 bases in between. The CDR3 protein is CASSLSEAETQYF. In nucleotides, the CDR3 is TGTGCCAGCAGCTTAAGCGAGGCAGAGACCCAGTACTTC. The full variable domain, its missing parts supplied by reference TRBV7-3 and TRBJ2-5, is GAGVSQTPSNKVTEKGKYVELRCDPISGHTALYWYRQSLGQGPEFLIYFQGTGAADDSGLPNDRFFAVRPEGSVSTLKIQRTERGDSAVYLCASSLSEAETQYFGPGTRLLVL.

This rearrangement joins TRBV5-1 to TRBJ1-4, with a weak D call TRBD1 (6 bases). In germline, CDR1 is SGHRS, CDR2 YFSETQ. Deletions cut 7 bases from V and 0 bases from J, with 10 bases between. The CDR3 contains 14 residues. The CDR3 DNA follows: TGCGCCAGCCGACAGGATACAACTAATGAAAAACTGTTTTTT. Translating gives CASRQDTTNEKLFF.

The V and J genes are TRBV7-3 and TRBJ2-5; 7 bases are a match to TRBD2. This CDR3 has 13 residues. The V gene's germline CDR1 is SGHTA and CDR2 FQGTGA. The J segment lost 5 bases and the V segment lost 3 bases, leaving 3 bases of the junction unmatched. CDR3 in amino acids: CASSFQGGETQYF. As DNA, the CDR3 is TGTGCCAGCAGCTTCCAGGGAGGGGAGACCCAGTACTTC.